This T cell receptor beta chain was sequenced during a study of immune heterogeneity within non-small cell lung tumors. Overall study results and limits: Clonality of local T cells correlated moderately but significantly with local tumor mutational burden (R 0.3 to 0.4). High-frequency T-cell receptor beta clonotypes differed largely between individual patients.

V lost 4 bases, J lost 1 base, and 2 bases stayed unmatched. Germline V CDR1 and CDR2: KGHSH, LQKENI. The CDR3 runs 14 residues. Template material for each sample was about 0.55 ug of bulk tumor genomic DNA. In surgery, several biopsies were collected from each primary tumor at widely spaced sites. With untreated, newly diagnosed non-small cell lung cancer, the patients went on to undergo curative surgery. Everyone who gave samples had just been diagnosed with non-small cell lung cancer and was having surgery with curative intent. This clonotype was counted many times. What it binds is unknown. Multiplex PCR relied on 32 V and 13 J primers to amplify TCR beta CDR3. TCRdb fed the multiplex PCR reads into MiXCR, producing one record per CDR3 protein. The repertoire holds about 10,000 distinct CDR3 sequences, with more than 20% as singletons.

Sequencing used lung tumor tissue. V and J are TRBV18 and TRBJ1-1; 8 bases map to TRBD1. This clonotype was obtained from a woman aged 45-65 years with non-small cell lung cancer. For the CDR3, the DNA is TGTGCCAGCTCACTTGGGACAGGGAACACTGAAGCTTTCTTT. Translated, it gives CASSLGTGNTEAFF.